This is a list of T cell receptor beta chains from one sample in a study of T cells in Graves' hyperthyroidism and ophthalmopathy. MiXCR, run by TCRdb on the multiplex PCR reads, gives a single entry per CDR3 protein. The sample lists roughly 110,000 distinct CDR3 sequences, more than 15% occurring once. The source material was blood. All receptors come from a woman aged 45-60 years with Graves' hyperthyroidism. CDR3s include the opening cysteine and the closing phenylalanine or tryptophan. The order of the fields is V gene, CDR3 protein.

TRBV20-1 CSARDLRSSGGGPEAFF
TRBV7-9 CASSPRPRLAGGYNEQFF
TRBV20-1 CSARPPSGRGTGTSGGNEQFF
TRBV15 CVTSPVGPHGYTF
TRBV3-1 CASSQDLAGKSYTF
TRBV9 CASSGSPPITDTQYF
TRBV29-1 CSVEDLAGVMETQYF
TRBV5-1 CASSLESSGTDTQYF
TRBV2 CASSEARSETQYF
TRBV24-1 CATRDSGNYGYTF
TRBV28 CASSFRDRAYNSPLHF
TRBV20-1 CSASLMVQRGDTQYF
TRBV27 CASSMWTGTNEQFF
TRBV3-1 CASSQEAGRNTEAFF
TRBV20-1 CSAGTGINEKLFF
TRBV30 CAWSYGFTGELFF
TRBV12-3/TRBV12-4 CASSSPYEQYF
TRBV6-1 CASSPGTLVGETQYF
TRBV7-3 CASSLFGTSGSTDTQYF
TRBV3-1 CASSQDTDGYTF
TRBV20-1 CSAGRRGGETQYF
TRBV20-1 CSARALLQGLNNEQFF
TRBV6-1 CASSLHTGNEQFF
TRBV5-8 CASRFTGGTEAFF
TRBV7-9 CASSGSTGSDSPLHF
TRBV3-1 CASSQDRDSYNEQFF
TRBV3-1 CASSQEVTGGQYF
TRBV12-5 CASGLDALADFSYEQYF
TRBV12-3/TRBV12-4 CASSPRYTDTQYF
TRBV20-1 CSAPGTGTSGNEQFF
TRBV20-1 CSARDLNRAHGYTF
TRBV6-5 CASSYSDAYDYGYTF
TRBV7-9 CASSPLAGGTDTQYF
TRBV19 CASSTAGLEAFF
TRBV7-9 CASSLTPTGTYNEQFF
TRBV20-1 CSARAVAAGAHNEQFF
TRBV7-3 CASSLSRDTGELFF
TRBV7-9 CASSPRQTGELFF
TRBV2 CASRKGFLSGRQETQYF
TRBV12-3/TRBV12-4 CASSSIYIPQGRLATYNEQFF
TRBV5-4 CASSPSWGMGYNEQFF
TRBV2 CASTPGQGRLSNQPQHF
TRBV11-3 CASSSRVLGASETQYF
TRBV20-1 CSAPSTGGYYGYTF
TRBV3-1 CASSQGSGGANTGELFF
TRBV7-2 CASSLGSSGYEQYF
TRBV2 CASMGSEQFF
TRBV4-1 CASSQGPGTPYNEQFF
TRBV6-1 CASSRKGNTEAFF
TRBV20-1 CSARTGAASNQPQHF
TRBV29-1 CSVESAGAGYGYTF